This T cell receptor beta chain was identified in a study of breast tumors, draining lymph nodes, adjacent tissues. The lymph nodes were axillary draining lymph nodes from breast cancer patients. TCRdb passed the multiplex PCR reads through MiXCR, listing each CDR3 protein once. Of 150,000 to 200,000 distinct CDR3 sequences listed, 25% to 40% are singletons. This clonotype was counted at least ten times. Its antigen is unidentified. V gave up 0 bases and J gave up 2 bases, with 12 bases separating them. Germline loops: CDR1 SGHRS, CDR2 YFSETQ. The CDR3 spans 15 residues. The study, taken as a whole, reports: Tumor and nontumor repertoires were significantly more similar in luminal-like than in basal-like breast cancer. Tumor TCR diversity was below lymph nodes but above nontumor tissue.

This rearrangement joins TRBV5-1 to TRBJ2-7; a possible D gene is TRBD2 (7 bases). The sequencing sample was made of axillary lymph node tissue. This clonotype was obtained from a female donor with breast cancer. Some clones in this sample may be carry-over from other donors' samples. CDR3 DNA sequence: TGCGCCAGCAGCTTGGCTACAGGGACTACCTACGAGCAGTACTTC. It translates to CASSLATGTTYEQYF. Filled out from reference TRBV5-1 and TRBJ2-7, the complete variable domain reads KAGVTQTPRYLIKTRGQQVTLSCSPISGHRSVSWYQQTPGQGLQFLFEYFSETQRNKGNFPGRFSGRQFSNSRSEMNVSTLELGDSALYLCASSLATGTTYEQYFGPGTRLTVT.